What follows is one T cell receptor beta chain and its context. Its target is unknown. This sample was included in a study of cytotoxic CD8 clonotypes in ibrutinib-treated CLL. Study overall: Patients: 11 relapsed/refractory, fewer than 16 treatment-naive, fewer than 18 IGHV unmutated. Samples yielded averages of about 250,000 productive templates and some 94,000 productive rearrangements. The study, taken as a whole, reports: Against age-matched healthy donors, baseline clonality ran higher and tracked circulating CD8+ T-cell counts. Under treatment, the uncommon public clonotypes either contracted or remained stable.

The V end was cut by 8 bases, the J end by 1 base, with 11 bases between. There are 13 residues in the CDR3. The germline CDR1 and CDR2 sequences are SGHTA and FQGNSA. Only in-frame clones appear in the TCRdb table, and some are missing; sequencing was by immunoSEQ multiplex PCR. The table has some 310,000 clones, roughly 79% seen once; the top ten hold about 6.7%. The starting material was PBMCs, obtained before ibrutinib treatment. The TCR comes from a human donor with chronic lymphocytic leukemia. The chain links TRBV7-2 to TRBJ1-1; D call uncertain. CDR3 residues: CASQRSRNTEAFF. The CDR3 nucleotides are TGTGCCAGCCAACGGTCAAGGAACACTGAAGCTTTCTTT.